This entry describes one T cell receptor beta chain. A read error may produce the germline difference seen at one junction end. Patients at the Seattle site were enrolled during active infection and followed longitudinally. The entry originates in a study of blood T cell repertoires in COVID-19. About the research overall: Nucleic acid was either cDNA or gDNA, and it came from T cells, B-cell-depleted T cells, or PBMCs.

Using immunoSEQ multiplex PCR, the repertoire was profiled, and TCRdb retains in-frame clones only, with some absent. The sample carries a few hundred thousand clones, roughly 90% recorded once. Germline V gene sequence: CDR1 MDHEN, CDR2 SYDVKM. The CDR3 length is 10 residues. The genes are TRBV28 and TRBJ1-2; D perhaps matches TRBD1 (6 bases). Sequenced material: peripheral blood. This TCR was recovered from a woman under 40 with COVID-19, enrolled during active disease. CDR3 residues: CASGPDSQFF. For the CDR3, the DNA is TGTGCCAGCGGACCGGACAGCCAGTTTTTC.